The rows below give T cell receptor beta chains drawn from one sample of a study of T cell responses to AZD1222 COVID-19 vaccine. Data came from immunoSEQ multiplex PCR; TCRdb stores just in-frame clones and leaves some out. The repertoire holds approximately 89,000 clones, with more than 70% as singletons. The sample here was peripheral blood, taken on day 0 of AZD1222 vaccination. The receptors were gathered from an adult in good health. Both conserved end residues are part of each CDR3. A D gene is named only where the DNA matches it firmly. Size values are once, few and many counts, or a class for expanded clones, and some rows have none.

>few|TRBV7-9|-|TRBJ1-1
CASSLEGWNTMGNTEAFF
TGTGCCAGCAGCTTAGAAGGGTGGAACACTATGGGGAACACTGAAGCTTTCTTT
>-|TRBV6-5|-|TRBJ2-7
CASSSGTLSSYEQYF
TGTGCCAGCAGTTCGGGGACACTCAGCTCCTACGAGCAGTACTTC
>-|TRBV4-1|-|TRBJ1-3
CASSQEAREAGNTIYF
TGCGCCAGCAGCCAAGAGGCCAGGGAAGCTGGAAACACCATATATTTT
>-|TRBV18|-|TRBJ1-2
CASSRGLPGGYTF
TGTGCCAGCTCCCGCGGTTTACCGGGTGGCTACACCTTC
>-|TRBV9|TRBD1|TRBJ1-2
CASSVGTGPDGYTF
TGTGCCAGCAGCGTTGGGACAGGGCCTGATGGCTACACCTTC
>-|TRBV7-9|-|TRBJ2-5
CASSLLGSETQYF
TGTGCCAGCAGCCTCTTGGGCAGCGAGACCCAGTACTTC
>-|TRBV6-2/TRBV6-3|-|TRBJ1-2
CASSSYGYTF
TGTGCCAGCAGTAGCTATGGCTACACCTTC
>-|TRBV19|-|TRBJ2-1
CASSIARSSYNEQFF
TGTGCCAGTAGTATCGCCAGGTCTTCCTACAATGAGCAGTTCTTC
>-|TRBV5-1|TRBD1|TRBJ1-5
CASSLETGNQPQHF
TGCGCCAGCAGCTTGGAGACAGGGAATCAGCCCCAGCATTTT
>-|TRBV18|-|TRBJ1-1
CASSPQARDTEAFF
TGTGCCAGCTCACCCCAGGCCCGAGACACTGAAGCTTTCTTT
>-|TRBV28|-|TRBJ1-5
CASSRAAPGGNQPQHF
TGTGCCAGCAGCCGGGCTGCGCCCGGCGGCAATCAGCCCCAGCATTTT
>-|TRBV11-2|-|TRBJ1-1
CASSLKGNTEAFF
TGTGCCAGCAGCTTAAAGGGAAACACTGAAGCTTTCTTT
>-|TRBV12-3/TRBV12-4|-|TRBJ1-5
CASSQAVNQPQHF
TGTGCCAGCAGTCAGGCTGTGAATCAGCCCCAGCATTTT
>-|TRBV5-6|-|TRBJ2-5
CASSLAVGPETQYF
TGTGCCAGCAGCTTGGCCGTAGGTCCAGAGACCCAGTACTTC
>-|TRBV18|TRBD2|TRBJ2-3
CASSPLAGATDTQYF
TGTGCCAGCTCACCATTAGCGGGAGCCACAGATACGCAGTATTTT
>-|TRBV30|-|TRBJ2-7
CAWSFGSSYEQYF
TGTGCCTGGAGTTTCGGGAGCTCCTACGAGCAGTACTTC
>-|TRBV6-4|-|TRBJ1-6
CASSIRDNSPLHF
TGTGCCAGCAGTATCCGGGACAATTCACCCCTCCACTTT
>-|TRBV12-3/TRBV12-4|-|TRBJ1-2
CASSLSGEGYTF
TGTGCCAGCAGTTTATCGGGAGAGGGCTACACCTTC
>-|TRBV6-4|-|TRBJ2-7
CASSVPRLRPSYEQYF
TGTGCCAGCAGTGTCCCCCGGCTTCGTCCCTCCTACGAGCAGTACTTC
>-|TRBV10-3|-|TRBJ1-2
CAISESGRGGGSNYGYTF
TGTGCCATCAGTGAGTCTGGCAGGGGAGGAGGTTCTAACTATGGCTACACCTTC
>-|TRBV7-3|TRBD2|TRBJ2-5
CASSRGRGPMETQYF
TGTGCCAGCAGCCGTGGGAGGGGCCCCATGGAGACCCAGTACTTC